The text below deals with one T cell receptor beta chain. The antigen remains unidentified. TCRdb's copy holds only in-frame clones and misses some; the assay was immunoSEQ multiplex PCR. The sample consists of roughly 2,500,000 clones, 93% of them appearing once. This specimen belongs to a study of shared clonotypes between healthy human individuals. Study-wide results and caveats: The four-donor shared clonotypes exceeded non-shared clonotypes in generation probability, with non-shared ones scoring lower.

Germline CDR1 is SGHAT and CDR2 is FQNNGV. The CDR3 spans 12 residues. Deletions cut 3 bases from V and 4 bases from J, with 7 bases between. The rearrangement joins TRBV11-2 to TRBJ2-7, with D uncertain. Specimen: naive CD4+ T cells from PBMCs. Subset meaning: CD45RA+ positively selected. This sequence was found in a man younger than 35 in good health. Some clones in this sample may be carry-over from other donors' samples. The DNA of the CDR3 is TGTGCCAGCAGCTTCCCGCTATACGAGCAGTACTTC. Amino acid sequence: CASSFPLYEQYF.